This T cell receptor (beta chain) emerged from a study of T cell responses to AZD1222 COVID-19 vaccine. The study's findings and limits: Repertoire samples came only from after the peak T cell response. Donors were mostly white British, more females; clonal diversity possibly underestimated. Once two AZD1222 doses were given, Spike-specific TCR breadth and depth went up. Per reports, nearly half of all spike-specific TCRs target regions that are unmutated in variants.

The repertoire was sequenced with immunoSEQ multiplex PCR; TCRdb's copy has only in-frame clones and lacks some. The sample contains roughly 67,000 clones, 88% of which appear only once. To note about this clone: Its specificity is unknown.

This CDR3 comprises 14 residues. CDR1 and CDR2 from the germline V gene are LNHNV and YYDKDF (reference sequence). Trimming took 0 bases from V and 11 from J; bases not matched to a gene: 7. This sample comprised peripheral blood, obtained on day 0 of AZD1222 vaccination. J is TRBJ1-1 and V is TRBV15; 9 bases map to TRBD1. The origin of this receptor is an adult in good health. The CDR3 spells CATSRDRTGEVAFF. CDR3 nucleotides: TGTGCCACCAGCAGAGACAGGACAGGGGAGGTGGCTTTCTTT.